The T cell receptor beta chain described here comes from a study of blood T cell repertoires in COVID-19. This clone was counted a single time. Authors' analysis steps: Amplified reference gene primers provided the basis for estimating nucleated cell counts. TCRdb keeps only in-frame clones here, not all; method: immunoSEQ multiplex PCR. That table furnishes V, J and clone size, whereas the DNA furnished D and trimming. The table lists 150,000 to 250,000 clones, about nine tenths of them singletons. Recovered Cohort 3 donors showed two negative PCRs, clearance, or symptom resolution. The receptor comes from a young woman who had recovered from COVID-19. The sequenced sample was PBMCs or T cells enriched from blood (not recorded which).

CDR3 loop: CASSLNSGANTIYF. The CDR3 DNA reads as TGTGCCAGCAGCTTAAATTCAGGGGCAAACACCATATATTTT. This sequence joins TRBV7-2 and TRBJ1-3; a weak D match, TRBD1 (6 bases). Trimming took 2 bases from V and 6 from J, leaving 11 bases between them. Germline-derived CDR1 and CDR2 are SGHTA and FQGNSA. The CDR3 consists of 14 residues.